The TCR beta chain described here comes from a study of blood T cell repertoires in COVID-19. Generated by immunoSEQ multiplex PCR, the TCRdb table keeps only in-frame clones and is missing some. In the table there are approximately 100,000 clones, 60% to 85% of which are singletons. CDR3 size: 13 residues. V was pared by 6 bases and J by 7 bases, with 15 bases between. The germline CDR1 and CDR2 sequences are MDHEN and SYDVKM. This receptor was taken from an elderly man with COVID-19, enrolled during active disease. V usage is TRBV28 and J usage is TRBJ1-2, with D tentatively TRBD1 (6 bases). The sample taken for sequencing was peripheral blood. In DNA form, the CDR3 reads TGTGCCAGCAGCGATTATTCAGGGGTTGGCTACACCTTC. Translated, it gives CASSDYSGVGYTF.